A single sample gave rise to the 14 T cell receptor beta chains below, sequenced in a study of cytomegalovirus exposure and HLA in healthy donors. In the PCR, 60 Vbeta and 13 Jbeta primers were used. Generated by immunoSEQ multiplex PCR, the TCRdb table keeps only in-frame clones and is missing some. Counted here are about 160,000 clones, approximately 81% occurring once; the ten biggest clones make up around 7.7%. Sequenced input: PBMCs. The receptors here all came from a woman aged 25 to 45 in good health and CMV-seropositive.

V usage is TRBV2 and J usage is TRBJ1-4, with 8 bases identical to TRBD1. The J segment lost 15 bases and the V segment lost 7 bases, leaving 10 bases of the junction unmatched. Per the germline V gene, CDR1 is SNHLY and CDR2 is FYNNEI. The CDR3 spans 12 residues. CDR3 amino acids: CASNMDRVRLFF. The CDR3, as DNA: TGTGCCAGCAACATGGACAGGGTCAGGTTGTTTTTT.

This sequence joins TRBV7-2 and TRBJ2-7; TRBD2 matches 10 bases. V shed 1 base, J shed 3 bases, and the junction held 6 bases outside the gene matches. Germline lookup yields CDR1 SGHTA and CDR2 FQGNSA. The CDR3 consists of 16 residues. The CDR3 loop reads CASSLGVAGGRYEQYF. The CDR3 nucleotides read TGTGCCAGCAGCTTAGGTGTAGCGGGGGGACGCTACGAGCAGTACTTC.

CDR3 loop: CASSPGSTDTQYF. The CDR3 DNA is TGTGCCAGCTCACCCGGTTCCACAGATACGCAGTATTTT. The chain is built from TRBV18 and TRBJ2-3; D is unresolved. Germline CDR1 and CDR2: KGHSH and LQKENI. V lost 3 bases, J lost 2 bases, and 6 bases lay in between. The CDR3 extends over 13 amino acids. Using reference TRBV18 and TRBJ2-3 for the parts outside the CDR3, the full variable domain is NAGVMQNPRHLVRRRGQEARLRCSPMKGHSHVYWYRQLPEEGLKFMVYLQKENIIDESGMPKERFSAEFPKEGPSILRIQQVVRGDSAAYFCASSPGSTDTQYFGPGTRLTVL.

Note on this clone: The junction does not match germline at one end; this may be a read error. The genes are TRBV29-1 and TRBJ1-2; D is unresolved. CDR1 and CDR2 (germline): SQVTM, ANQGSEA. The CDR3 is 14 amino acids. CDR3 DNA: TGCAGCGCCATTAGTGGCGGAGCTAACTATGTCTACACCTTC. Its translation is CSAISGGANYVYTF.

The chain uses TRBV11-1 and TRBJ1-1; 9 bases line up with TRBD1. There are 13 residues in the CDR3. The V gene end was trimmed by 3 bases and the J gene end by 4 bases; junction bases not matched to a gene: 0. In germline, CDR1 is SGHAT, CDR2 FQDESV (reference sequence). DNA for the CDR3: TGTGCCAGCAGCTTGACAGGGGGCACTGAAGCTTTCTTT. This encodes CASSLTGGTEAFF.

The V gene is TRBV6-4, the J gene TRBJ2-2, with D tentatively TRBD1 (5 bases). V lost 0 bases and J lost 6, with 8 bases in between. Germline lookup yields CDR1 MRHNA and CDR2 SNTAGT. CDR3 length equals 14 residues. The CDR3 reads CASSDSSRAGELFF. DNA for the CDR3: TGTGCCAGCAGTGACTCTAGCAGGGCCGGGGAGCTGTTTTTT.

This chain connects TRBV5-1 to TRBJ1-1; a possible D gene is TRBD1 (6 bases). Germline V CDR1 and CDR2: SGHRS, YFSETQ. Trimming cost V 1 base and J 3 bases, with 16 bases left between them. The CDR3 is made up of 16 amino acids. The CDR3 loop is CASSLFSAGGDTEAFF. CDR3 nucleotide sequence: TGCGCCAGCAGCTTGTTCTCGGCTGGGGGCGACACTGAAGCTTTCTTT.

The V call is TRBV9, the J call TRBJ2-2; maybe TRBD1 (5 bases). The CDR3 has 17 amino acids. V gave up 3 bases and J gave up 0 bases, with 15 bases separating them. Germline values: CDR1 SGDLS, CDR2 YYNGEE. Here the CDR3 reads CASSGILDRANTGELFF. CDR3 nucleotides: TGTGCCAGCAGCGGAATTTTAGACAGAGCGAACACCGGGGAGCTGTTTTTT.

This clone was detected once. The rearrangement joins TRBV6-5 to TRBJ2-3; the D is unclear. The CDR3 has 11 amino acids. Germline CDR1 and CDR2: MNHEY and SVGAGI. The V and J ends lost 4 bases and 5 bases respectively, with 4 bases between them. The CDR3 bases are TGTGCCAGCAGTTTCTTAGATACGCAGTATTTT. Protein: CASSFLDTQYF.

The chain uses TRBV5-1 and TRBJ1-2; 10 bases agree with TRBD1. There are 17 residues in the CDR3. V shed 2 bases, J shed 5 bases, and the junction held 12 bases outside the gene matches. Per the germline V gene, CDR1 is SGHRS and CDR2 is YFSETQ. CDR3 sequence (DNA): TGCGCCAGCAGCTTATACGGGACAGGGGCCCCTGAGTATGGCTACACCTTC. It codes for CASSLYGTGAPEYGYTF.

The chain couples TRBV28 to TRBJ2-7, with a possible D match to TRBD1 (5 bases). In germline, CDR1 is MDHEN, CDR2 SYDVKM. Between the trimmed V and J ends, which lost 7 bases and 6 bases, there was a span of 16 bases. The CDR3 covers 13 residues. The CDR3 sequence: CASTQIIQGEQYF. CDR3 bases: TGTGCCAGCACCCAAATTATCCAGGGCGAGCAGTACTTC. The full variable domain, in which reference TRBV28 and TRBJ2-7 provide the parts outside the CDR3, is DVKVTQSSRYLVKRTGEKVFLECVQDMDHENMFWYRQDPGLGLRLIYFSYDVKMKEKGDIPEGYSVSREKKERFSLILESASTNQTSMYLCASTQIIQGEQYFGPGTRLTVT.

In this sample, this clone turned up a few times. The rearrangement links TRBV4-1 to TRBJ2-3, with 11 positions matching TRBD2. The germline V gene encodes CDR1 MGHRA and CDR2 YSYEKL. This CDR3 comprises 15 residues. Unmatched junction bases numbered 3, after V lost 3 bases and J lost 4 bases. CDR3 protein: CASSQVLAGADTQYF. The DNA for the CDR3 is TGCGCCAGCAGCCAGGTACTAGCGGGGGCAGATACGCAGTATTTT.

This rearrangement joins TRBV4-2 to TRBJ1-6; TRBD1 is a possible D gene (5 bases). From germline, CDR1 is LGHNA and CDR2 YNFKEQ. Trimming cost V 6 bases and J 1 base, with 7 bases left between them. This CDR3 contains 14 residues. The DNA of the CDR3 is TGTGCCAGCAGGCAGGGTTCCTATAATTCACCCCTCCACTTT. Its protein is CASRQGSYNSPLHF.

V and J are TRBV2 and TRBJ1-2; unclear D gene. CDR1 and CDR2 (germline): SNHLY, FYNNEI. The V and J ends lost 4 bases and 7 bases respectively, with 13 bases between them. There are 13 residues in the CDR3. The CDR3: CASSVQETGGYTF. Written as DNA, the CDR3 is TGTGCCAGCAGTGTTCAGGAAACTGGTGGCTACACCTTC.